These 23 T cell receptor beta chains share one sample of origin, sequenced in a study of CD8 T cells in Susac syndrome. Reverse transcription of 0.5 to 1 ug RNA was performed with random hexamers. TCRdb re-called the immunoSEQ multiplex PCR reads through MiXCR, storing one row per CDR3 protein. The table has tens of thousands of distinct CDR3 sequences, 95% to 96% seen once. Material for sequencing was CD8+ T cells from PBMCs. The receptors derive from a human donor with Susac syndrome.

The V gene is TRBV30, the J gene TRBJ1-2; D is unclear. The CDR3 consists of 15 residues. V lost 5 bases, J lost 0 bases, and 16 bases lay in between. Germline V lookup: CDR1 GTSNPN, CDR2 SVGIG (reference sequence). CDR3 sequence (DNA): TGTGCCTGGGAGCCATCACAGATAGCTAACTATGGCTACACCTTC. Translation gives CAWEPSQIANYGYTF.

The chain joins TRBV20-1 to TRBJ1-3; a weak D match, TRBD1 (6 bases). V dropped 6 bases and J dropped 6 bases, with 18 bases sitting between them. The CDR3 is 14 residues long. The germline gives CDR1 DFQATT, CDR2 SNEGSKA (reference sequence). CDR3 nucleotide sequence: TGCAGTGCCTTCGACAGGCCCACGGAAAACACCATATATTTT. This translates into CSAFDRPTENTIYF.

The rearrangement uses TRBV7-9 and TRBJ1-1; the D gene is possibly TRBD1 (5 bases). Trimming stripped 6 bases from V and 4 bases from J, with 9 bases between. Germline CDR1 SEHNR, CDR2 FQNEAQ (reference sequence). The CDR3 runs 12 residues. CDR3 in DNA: TGTGCCAGCAGTTTCGACAGCACTGAAGCTTTCTTT. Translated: CASSFDSTEAFF.

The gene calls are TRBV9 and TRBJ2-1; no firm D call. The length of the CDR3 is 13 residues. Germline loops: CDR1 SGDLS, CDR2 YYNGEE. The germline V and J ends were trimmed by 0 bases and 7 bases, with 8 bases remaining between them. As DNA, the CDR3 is TGTGCCAGCAGCGTAGCTCTGGTAAATGAGCAGTTCTTC. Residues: CASSVALVNEQFF.

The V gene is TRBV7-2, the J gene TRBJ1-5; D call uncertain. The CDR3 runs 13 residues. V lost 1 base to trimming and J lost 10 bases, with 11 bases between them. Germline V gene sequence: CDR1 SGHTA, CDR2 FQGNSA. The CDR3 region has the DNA TGTGCCAGCAGCTTAGGCCCCACCTCACCCCAGCATTTT. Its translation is CASSLGPTSPQHF.

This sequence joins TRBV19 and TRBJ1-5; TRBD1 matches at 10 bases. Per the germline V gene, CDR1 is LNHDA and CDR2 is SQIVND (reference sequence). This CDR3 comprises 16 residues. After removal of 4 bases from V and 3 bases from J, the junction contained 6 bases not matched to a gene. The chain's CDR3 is CASSTTGTGDNQPQHF. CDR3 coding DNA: TGTGCCAGTAGTACGACCGGGACAGGGGACAATCAGCCCCAGCATTTT.

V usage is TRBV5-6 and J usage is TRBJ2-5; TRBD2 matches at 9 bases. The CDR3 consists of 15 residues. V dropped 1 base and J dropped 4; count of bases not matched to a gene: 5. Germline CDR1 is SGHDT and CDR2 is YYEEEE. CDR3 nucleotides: TGTGCCAGCAGCTTGATAGCGGGGGTGTCAGAGACCCAGTACTTC. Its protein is CASSLIAGVSETQYF.

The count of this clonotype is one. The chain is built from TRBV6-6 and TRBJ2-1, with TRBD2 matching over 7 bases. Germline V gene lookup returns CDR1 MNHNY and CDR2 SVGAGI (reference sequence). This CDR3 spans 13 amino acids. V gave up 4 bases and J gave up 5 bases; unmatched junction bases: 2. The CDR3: CASSSSGDNEQFF. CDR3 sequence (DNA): TGTGCCAGCAGTTCTAGCGGCGACAATGAGCAGTTCTTC.

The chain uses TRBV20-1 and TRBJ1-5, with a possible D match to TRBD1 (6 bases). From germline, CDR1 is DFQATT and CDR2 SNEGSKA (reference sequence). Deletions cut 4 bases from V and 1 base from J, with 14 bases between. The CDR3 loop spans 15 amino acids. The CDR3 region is CSANSWTASNQPQHF. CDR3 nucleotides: TGCAGTGCTAATTCGTGGACAGCCAGCAATCAGCCCCAGCATTTT.

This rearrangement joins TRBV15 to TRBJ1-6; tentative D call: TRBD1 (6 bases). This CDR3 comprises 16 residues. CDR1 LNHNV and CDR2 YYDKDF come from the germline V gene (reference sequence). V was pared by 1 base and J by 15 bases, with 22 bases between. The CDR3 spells CATSRGLRQAQAVLHF. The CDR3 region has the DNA TGTGCCACCAGCAGAGGACTTAGACAGGCCCAGGCTGTCCTCCACTTT.

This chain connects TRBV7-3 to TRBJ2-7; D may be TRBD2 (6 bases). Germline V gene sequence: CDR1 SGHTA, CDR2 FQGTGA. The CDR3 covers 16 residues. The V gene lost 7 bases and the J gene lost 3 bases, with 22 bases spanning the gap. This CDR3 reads CASTLTLHGGYYEQYF. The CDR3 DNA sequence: TGTGCCAGCACCCTAACGCTCCACGGGGGTTACTACGAGCAGTACTTC.

For the CDR3, the DNA is TGTGCCAGCAGCGAACTAGCGGGGGACTCTCCAGATACGCAGTATTTT. Its translation is CASSELAGDSPDTQYF. The chain combines TRBV4-2 with TRBJ2-3, with TRBD2 identical over 11 bases. The trim removed 5 bases at V and 4 bases at J, leaving 8 bases unmatched. The CDR3 consists of 16 residues. Germline CDR1 is LGHNA and CDR2 is YNFKEQ.

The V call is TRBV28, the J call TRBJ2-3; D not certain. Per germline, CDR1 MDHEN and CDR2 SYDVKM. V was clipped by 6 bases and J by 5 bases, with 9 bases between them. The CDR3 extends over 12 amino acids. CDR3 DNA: TGTGCCAGCAGGGGAACACGAGATACGCAGTATTTT. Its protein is CASRGTRDTQYF.

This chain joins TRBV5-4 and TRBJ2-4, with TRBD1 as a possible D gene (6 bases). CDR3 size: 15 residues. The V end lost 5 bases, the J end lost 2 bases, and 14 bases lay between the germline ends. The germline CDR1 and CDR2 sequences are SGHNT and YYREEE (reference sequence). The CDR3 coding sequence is TGTGCCAGCAGTTCGTCTGGGGGCACCAAAAACATTCAGTACTTC. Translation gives CASSSSGGTKNIQYF.

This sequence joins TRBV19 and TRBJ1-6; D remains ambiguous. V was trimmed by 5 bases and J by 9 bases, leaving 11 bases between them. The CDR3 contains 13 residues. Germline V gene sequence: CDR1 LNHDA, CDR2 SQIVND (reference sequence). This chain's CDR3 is CASSGIPSSPLHF. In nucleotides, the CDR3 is TGTGCCAGTAGTGGAATCCCAAGTTCACCCCTCCACTTT. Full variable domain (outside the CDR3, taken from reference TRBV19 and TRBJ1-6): DGGITQSPKYLFRKEGQNVTLSCEQNLNHDAMYWYRQDPGQGLRLIYYSQIVNDFQKGDIAEGYSVSREKKESFPLTVTSAQKNPTAFYLCASSGIPSSPLHFGNGTRLTVT.

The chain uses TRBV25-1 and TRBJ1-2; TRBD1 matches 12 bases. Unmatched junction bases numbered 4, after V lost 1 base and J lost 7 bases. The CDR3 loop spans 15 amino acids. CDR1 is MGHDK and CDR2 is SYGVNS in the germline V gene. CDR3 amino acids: CASSESGTGGSGYTF. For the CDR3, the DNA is TGTGCCAGCAGTGAATCCGGGACAGGGGGCAGTGGCTACACCTTC.

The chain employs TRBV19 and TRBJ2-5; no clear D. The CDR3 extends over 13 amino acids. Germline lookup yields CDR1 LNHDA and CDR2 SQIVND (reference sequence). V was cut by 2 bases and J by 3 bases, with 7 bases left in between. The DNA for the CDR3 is TGTGCCAGTAGTATAAGCTTTGAAGAGACCCAGTACTTC. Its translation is CASSISFEETQYF.

The CDR3 coding sequence is TGTGCCAGCAGTTTACAACTGGAGGGAAATGAGCAGTTCTTC. It is translated as CASSLQLEGNEQFF. This chain connects TRBV27 to TRBJ2-1; D might be TRBD2 (6 bases). Germline values: CDR1 MNHEY, CDR2 SMNVEV (reference sequence). Trimming removed 2 bases at V and 7 bases at J, with 12 bases between. This CDR3 comprises 14 residues.

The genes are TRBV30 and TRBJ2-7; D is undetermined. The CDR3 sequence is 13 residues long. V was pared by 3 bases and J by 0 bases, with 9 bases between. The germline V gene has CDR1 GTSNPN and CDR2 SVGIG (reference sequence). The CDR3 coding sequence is TGTGCCTGGAGGGTCCCCCCCTCCTACGAGCAGTACTTC. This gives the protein CAWRVPPSYEQYF. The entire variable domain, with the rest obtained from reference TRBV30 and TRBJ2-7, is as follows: SQTIHQWPATLVQPVGSPLSLECTVEGTSNPNLYWYRQAAGRGLQLLFYSVGIGQISSEVPQNLSASRPQDRQFILSSKKLLLSDSGFYLCAWRVPPSYEQYFGPGTRLTVT.

The CDR3 nucleotides read TGCGCCAGCAGCTTGGACAGTTACACTGAAGCTTTCTTT. Encoded protein: CASSLDSYTEAFF. The chain carries TRBV5-1 and TRBJ1-1; D is undetermined. CDR1 SGHRS and CDR2 YFSETQ come from the germline V gene. This CDR3 is 13 amino acids long. Trimming shortened V by 0 bases and J by 3 bases, and 6 bases separated the two germline ends.

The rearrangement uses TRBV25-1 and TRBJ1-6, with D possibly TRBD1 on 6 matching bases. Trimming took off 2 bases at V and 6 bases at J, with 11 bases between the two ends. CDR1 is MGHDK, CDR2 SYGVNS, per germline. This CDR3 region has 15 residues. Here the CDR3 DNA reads TGTGCCAGCAGTGAAGTGGCAGGGGTTAATTCACCCCTCCACTTT. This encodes CASSEVAGVNSPLHF.

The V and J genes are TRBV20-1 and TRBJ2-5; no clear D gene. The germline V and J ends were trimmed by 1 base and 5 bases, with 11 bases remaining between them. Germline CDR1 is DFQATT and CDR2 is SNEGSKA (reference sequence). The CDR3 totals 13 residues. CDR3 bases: TGCAGTGCTAGAGTTGGTAGCACGGAGACCCAGTACTTC. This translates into CSARVGSTETQYF.

The CDR3 here is CASSDNQARDTIYF. The DNA of the CDR3 is TGTGCCAGCAGCGATAACCAGGCACGCGACACCATATATTTT. The genes are TRBV7-9 and TRBJ1-3, with D uncertain. The CDR3 is 14 residues long. Deletions cut 5 bases from V and 8 bases from J, with 16 bases between. CDR1 is SEHNR and CDR2 is FQNEAQ in the germline V gene (reference sequence).